The next 25 T cell receptor beta chains were all read from a single sample in a study of vaccination effects on CD4 cells after COVID-19. Antigen-specific CD4+ T cells were expanded with viral peptide pools in the ViraFEST assay before sequencing. The culture ran for 10 to 11 days, and then CD4+ T cells were isolated. A positive SARS-CoV-2 PCR test fell between March and December 2020. As their vaccination, participants received two doses of either BNT162b2 or mRNA-1273. The antigens these receptors bind are not known. Some clones are missing from TCRdb's copy, which holds only in-frame ones; the method was immunoSEQ multiplex PCR. The repertoire has 11,000 to 15,000 clones, approximately 78% of them found once; the top ten carry about 30%. The sample here was CD4+ T cells from PBMCs cultured with HCoV-NL63 spike peptides, taken after COVID-19 vaccination. All receptors come from a human donor who had a prior SARS-CoV-2 infection.

The V gene is TRBV18, the J gene TRBJ1-3; D is perhaps TRBD1 (5 bases). V was cut by 5 bases and J by 0 bases, with 14 bases left in between. Germline-derived CDR1 and CDR2 are KGHSH and LQKENI. The CDR3 is made up of 16 amino acids. CDR3 bases: TGTGCCAGCTCATTGGGACGGAGCCTCTCTGGAAACACCATATATTTT. Its protein product is CASSLGRSLSGNTIYF. The full variable domain, in which reference TRBV18 and TRBJ1-3 provide the parts outside the CDR3, is NAGVMQNPRHLVRRRGQEARLRCSPMKGHSHVYWYRQLPEEGLKFMVYLQKENIIDESGMPKERFSAEFPKEGPSILRIQQVVRGDSAAYFCASSLGRSLSGNTIYFGEGSWLTVV.

The rearrangement joins TRBV12-3 or TRBV12-4 to TRBJ1-1; D may be TRBD1 (6 bases). CDR3 length: 12 amino acids. The V and J ends lost 6 bases and 11 bases respectively, with 16 bases between them. CDR3 sequence (DNA): TGTGCCAGCAGACGGGACACCCGGGAGGCTTTCTTT. It yields the protein CASRRDTREAFF.

This clone was seen more than once but under ten times. This chain joins TRBV11-2 and TRBJ2-7, with 10 bases that match TRBD2. CDR3 length: 16 residues. Losses at the gene ends were 4 bases for V and 3 bases for J; bases not matched to a gene: 9. Germline V CDR1 and CDR2: SGHAT, FQNNGV. The CDR3 spells CASSYSPSGGLYEQYF. The DNA for the CDR3 is TGTGCCAGCAGCTACTCCCCTAGCGGGGGTCTCTACGAGCAGTACTTC.

The J gene is TRBJ2-3, the V gene TRBV5-4, with 7 bases lining up with TRBD1. The V gene end was trimmed by 4 bases and the J gene end by 7 bases; junction bases not matched to a gene: 12. The CDR3 runs to 15 residues. From germline, CDR1 is SGHNT and CDR2 YYREEE (reference sequence). The CDR3 DNA sequence: TGTGCCAGCAGCGCGCCGGGACAGTACGCCAATACGCAGTATTTT. This gives the protein CASSAPGQYANTQYF.

The chain links TRBV27 to TRBJ2-3; D is perhaps TRBD1 (6 bases). Per the germline V gene, CDR1 is MNHEY and CDR2 is SMNVEV (reference sequence). This CDR3 has 14 amino acids. Trimming pared 7 bases from V and 4 bases from J, leaving 15 bases between. The chain's CDR3 is CASKGVLASDTQYF. The CDR3 DNA sequence: TGTGCCAGCAAGGGGGTCCTAGCCTCAGATACGCAGTATTTT.

The CDR3 DNA sequence: TGTGCCACCAGTGAATCAGGGACAGGACCCGAAGAGACCCAGTACTTC. Translated, it gives CATSESGTGPEETQYF. The rearrangement joins TRBV24-1 to TRBJ2-5, with TRBD1 identical over 8 bases. CDR1 and CDR2 (germline): KGHDR, SFDVKD. The CDR3 length is 16 residues. Unmatched junction bases numbered 9, after V lost 4 bases and J lost 3 bases.

The V call is TRBV30, the J call TRBJ2-5; TRBD2 agrees at 13 bases. This CDR3 is built from 16 residues. Germline CDR1 reads GTSNPN; CDR2 reads SVGIG (reference sequence). Unmatched junction bases numbered 7, after V lost 5 bases and J lost 1 base. CDR3 coding DNA: TGTGCCTGGCGGGAGGGACTAGCGGGGCCCCAAGAGACCCAGTACTTC. Amino acids: CAWREGLAGPQETQYF.

V usage is TRBV4-2 and J usage is TRBJ1-3; D remains ambiguous. Germline CDR1 reads LGHNA; CDR2 reads YNFKEQ. Trimming shortened V by 1 base and J by 7 bases, and 14 bases separated the two germline ends. The CDR3 totals 15 residues. This CDR3 is CASSQGHLDYNTIYF. In nucleotides, the CDR3 is TGTGCCAGCAGCCAAGGACACCTGGATTATAACACCATATATTTT.

This chain joins TRBV6-1 and TRBJ2-3; D call uncertain. In germline, CDR1 is MNHNS, CDR2 SASEGT. The CDR3 contains 14 residues. The ends were cut back, 1 base at V and 5 bases at J, with 10 bases in the middle. The CDR3 sequence is CASSEGGWQDTQYF. The CDR3 DNA sequence: TGTGCCAGCAGTGAAGGAGGCTGGCAAGATACGCAGTATTTT.

Here the CDR3 DNA reads TGTGCCAGCAGCTTAGGAGGGAACTACTACGAGCAGTACTTC. This codes for CASSLGGNYYEQYF. The rearrangement links TRBV11-2 to TRBJ2-7; a possible D gene is TRBD2 (5 bases). V dropped 1 base and J dropped 3 bases, with 10 bases sitting between them. Germline-derived CDR1 and CDR2 are SGHAT and FQNNGV. CDR3 size: 14 residues.

The chain links TRBV3-1 (or the pseudogene TRBV3-2) to TRBJ2-5, with 8 nucleotides matching TRBD2. This CDR3 has 15 amino acids. Germline V gene sequence: CDR1 LGHDT, CDR2 YNNKEL (reference sequence). V was pared by 6 bases and J by 4 bases, with 10 bases of the junction left unmatched. The DNA for the CDR3 is TGTGCCAGCAGGCACAAGCGGGAGACGCGAGAGACCCAGTACTTC. Translation gives CASRHKRETRETQYF.

The V call is TRBV2, the J call TRBJ2-5; D is possibly TRBD2 (5 bases). V lost 4 bases to trimming and J lost 5 bases, with 8 bases between them. Germline lookup yields CDR1 SNHLY and CDR2 FYNNEI. The CDR3 has 12 residues. CDR3 in amino acids: CASSVREETQYF. The CDR3 DNA reads TGTGCCAGCAGTGTAAGGGAGGAGACCCAGTACTTC.

This chain joins TRBV5-1 and TRBJ2-2; D tentatively fits TRBD1 or TRBD2 (5 bases each). From germline, CDR1 is SGHRS and CDR2 YFSETQ. V was clipped by 1 base and J by 4 bases, with 11 bases between them. The CDR3 has 15 residues. Here the CDR3 DNA reads TGCGCCAGCAGCTTGACGGGACCAACCACCGGGGAGCTGTTTTTT. Translation gives CASSLTGPTTGELFF.

The chain is built from TRBV29-1 and TRBJ1-1; TRBD1 might be the D (5 bases). The length of the CDR3 is 14 residues. V lost 7 bases, J lost 2 bases, and 17 bases lay in between. In germline, CDR1 is SQVTM, CDR2 ANQGSEA. The CDR3 reads CSATGGLTNTEAFF. DNA for the CDR3: TGCAGCGCCACAGGTGGACTTACAAACACTGAAGCTTTCTTT.

Here the CDR3 reads CATPAILASYEQYF. The DNA of the CDR3 is TGTGCCACCCCTGCAATCTTGGCCTCCTACGAGCAGTACTTC. The rearrangement links TRBV24-1 to TRBJ2-7; D ambiguous. This CDR3 spans 14 amino acids. Germline CDR1 and CDR2: KGHDR and SFDVKD. Trimming left V 9 bases short and J 0 bases short, with 14 bases between.

This clone was counted between two and nine times. The V and J genes are TRBV2 and TRBJ2-7, with D unclear. The CDR3 extends over 12 amino acids. V was cut by 5 bases and J by 7 bases, with 12 bases left in between. Germline V gives CDR1 SNHLY, CDR2 FYNNEI. The DNA for the CDR3 is TGTGCCAGCAGTTGGACCCGCTGGGAGCAGTACTTC. Its translation is CASSWTRWEQYF.

This clone occurred once. The rearrangement uses TRBV2 and TRBJ1-1; possible D gene TRBD1, 6 bases. The CDR3 length is 14 residues. Trimming pared 4 bases from V and 3 bases from J, leaving 12 bases between. Germline CDR1 and CDR2: SNHLY and FYNNEI. CDR3 nucleotides: TGTGCCAGCAGTGTGGGGGGCGGCGACACTGAAGCTTTCTTT. Its protein is CASSVGGGDTEAFF.

V is TRBV27 and J is TRBJ2-3; tentative D call: TRBD2 (7 bases). Trimming took off 10 bases at V and 0 bases at J, with 20 bases between the two ends. Germline CDR1 and CDR2: MNHEY and SMNVEV (reference sequence). The CDR3 contains 16 residues. CDR3: CAIPHSSGQSTDTQYF. The CDR3 region has the DNA TGTGCCATCCCACATTCTAGCGGACAGAGCACAGATACGCAGTATTTT.

This rearrangement joins TRBV5-6 to TRBJ1-2; the D gene is possibly TRBD1 (6 bases). This CDR3 is 15 amino acids long. Per germline, CDR1 SGHDT and CDR2 YYEEEE. V dropped 1 base and J dropped 2 bases, with 12 bases sitting between them. The CDR3 spells CASSLFTGHNYGYTF. As DNA, the CDR3 is TGTGCCAGCAGCTTGTTTACGGGACACAACTATGGCTACACCTTC.

The genes are TRBV5-7 and TRBJ2-1, with 8 bases that match TRBD2. TRBV5-7 qualifies as an ORF whose function is uncertain. Unmatched junction bases numbered 7, after V lost 0 bases and J lost 5 bases. CDR3 size: 16 residues. The CDR3 bases are TGTGCCAGCAGCTTGGCGGGAGGGCCCGTCGACAATGAGCAGTTCTTC. Protein sequence: CASSLAGGPVDNEQFF.

The rearrangement uses TRBV7-9 and TRBJ2-2; D unclear. Germline V CDR1 and CDR2: SEHNR, FQNEAQ (reference sequence). The CDR3 is made up of 14 amino acids. Trimming removed 6 bases from V and 1 base from J, with 9 bases in between. The CDR3 region is CASSNNGNTGELFF. In DNA, the CDR3 is TGTGCCAGCAGTAATAACGGGAACACCGGGGAGCTGTTTTTT.

The rearrangement uses TRBV4-1 and TRBJ1-5; D perhaps matches TRBD1 (6 bases). Germline V gene sequence: CDR1 MGHRA, CDR2 YSYEKL. Trimming removed 1 base from V and 2 bases from J, with 12 bases in between. The CDR3 consists of 16 residues. CDR3 nucleotide sequence: TGCGCCAGCAGCCAAGGCAGGGGTGCCCGCAATCAGCCCCAGCATTTT. Amino acids: CASSQGRGARNQPQHF.

This chain joins TRBV5-1 and TRBJ1-2; TRBD1 matches at 8 bases. Germline V lookup: CDR1 SGHRS, CDR2 YFSETQ. J gave up 6 bases and V 0 bases, and 1 base lay outside the gene matches. This CDR3 spans 13 amino acids. CDR3 amino acids: CASSLGTGNGYTF. The DNA for the CDR3 is TGCGCCAGCAGCTTGGGGACAGGGAATGGCTACACCTTC.

The V call is TRBV2, the J call TRBJ1-2, with TRBD1 matching over 8 bases. Germline CDR1 SNHLY, CDR2 FYNNEI. There are 14 residues in the CDR3. The V and J ends lost 2 bases and 5 bases, in that order; junction bases with no gene match: 4. DNA for the CDR3: TGTGCCAGCAGTGAAAAGGGGACAGGATATGGCTACACCTTC. Residues: CASSEKGTGYGYTF. The entire variable domain, with the rest obtained from reference TRBV2 and TRBJ1-2, is as follows: EPEVTQTPSHQVTQMGQEVILRCVPISNHLYFYWYRQILGQKVEFLVSFYNNEISEKSEIFDDQFSVERPDGSNFTLKIRSTKLEDSAMYFCASSEKGTGYGYTFGSGTRLTVV.

The chain has TRBV7-2 and TRBJ2-5; 13 nucleotides match TRBD2. Germline values: CDR1 SGHTA, CDR2 FQGNSA. The ends lost 5 bases at V and 4 bases at J; junction bases unmatched: 13. The CDR3 length is 18 residues. In nucleotides, the CDR3 is TGTGCCAGCAGCCCGGGGACTAGCGGGACTAGGGTGGGAGAGACCCAGTACTTC. It translates to CASSPGTSGTRVGETQYF.